The 32 T cell receptor beta chains given below trace back to one sample, sequenced in a study of blood T cell repertoires in COVID-19. Produced via immunoSEQ multiplex PCR; TCRdb's table is partial and in-frame only. There are 120,000 or so clones in the sample; more than 60% occur only once, and 2.5% lies in the top ten. The sample taken for sequencing was peripheral blood. The receptors derive from a man in his forties or fifties with acute or convalescent COVID-19.

The V call is TRBV18, the J call TRBJ2-2; D may be TRBD1 (5 bases). V was clipped by 3 bases and J by 6 bases, with 11 bases between them. The CDR3 length is 14 residues. CDR1 is KGHSH and CDR2 is LQKENI in the germline V gene. The CDR3 nucleotides are TGTGCCAGCTCACCGTGGAAGGGGCCCGGGGAGCTGTTTTTT. Translating gives CASSPWKGPGELFF.

V gene TRBV18 combines with J gene TRBJ2-5; 8 positions agree with TRBD2. Looked up from germline, CDR1 is KGHSH and CDR2 is LQKENI. The V and J ends lost 3 bases and 4 bases, in that order; junction bases with no gene match: 7. The CDR3 length is 15 residues. CDR3 region: CASSPQRGGSETQYF. The CDR3 bases are TGTGCCAGCTCACCGCAACGGGGGGGTTCAGAGACCCAGTACTTC.

This CDR3 reads CSVEVTENQPQHF. The CDR3 DNA is TGCAGCGTTGAAGTTACAGAAAATCAGCCCCAGCATTTT. The chain recombines TRBV29-1 with TRBJ1-5; D is undetermined. The germline CDR1 and CDR2 sequences are SQVTM and ANQGSEA. The CDR3 has 13 residues. With 1 base removed from V and 4 bases from J, the gap between germline ends came to 8 bases.

This chain connects TRBV24-1 to TRBJ1-5, with 7 bases fitting TRBD1. The CDR3 extends over 15 amino acids. CDR1 and CDR2 (germline): KGHDR, SFDVKD. V dropped 3 bases and J dropped 3; count of bases not matched to a gene: 4. The CDR3 DNA is TGTGCCACCAGTGATCCGACAGGGAACAATCAGCCCCAGCATTTT. This codes for CATSDPTGNNQPQHF.

Turning to this clone: The junction does not match germline at one end; this may be a read error. The rearrangement uses TRBV6-1 and TRBJ1-1, with D possibly TRBD1 on 5 matching bases. There are 15 residues in the CDR3. The germline V gene has CDR1 MNHNS and CDR2 SASEGT. The CDR3 loop is CASTEHGGGVIGAFF. In nucleotides, the CDR3 is TGTGCCAGCACTGAACACGGGGGAGGGGTGATTGGAGCTTTCTTT.

The chain links TRBV7-8 to TRBJ2-7, with 9 bases lining up with TRBD1. J lost 6 bases, V lost 5 bases, and 11 bases had no gene match. Germline loops: CDR1 SGHVS, CDR2 FQNEAQ. This CDR3 spans 15 amino acids. CDR3 in amino acids: CASSPAPGTGSEQYF. The CDR3 DNA reads TGTGCCAGCAGCCCCGCCCCCGGGACAGGGTCCGAGCAGTACTTC. The full variable domain, with the rest looked up from reference TRBV7-8 and TRBJ2-7, is GAGVSQSPRYKVAKRGQDVALRCDPISGHVSLFWYQQALGQGPEFLTYFQNEAQLDKSGLPSDRFFAERPEGSVSTLKIQRTQQEDSAVYLCASSPAPGTGSEQYFGPGTRLTVT.

This clone was recorded only once. The CDR3 DNA reads as TGTGCCAGCAGCTTAGCGCCGGGGGGACCTAACTATGGCTACACCTTC. Translating it yields CASSLAPGGPNYGYTF. The rearrangement uses TRBV7-2 and TRBJ1-2; maybe TRBD1 (5 bases). The CDR3 covers 16 residues. CDR1 and CDR2 from the germline V gene are SGHTA and FQGNSA. The V and J ends lost 0 bases and 0 bases respectively, with 11 bases between them. The whole variable domain, filled in from reference TRBV7-2 and TRBJ1-2, reads GAGVSQSPSNKVTEKGKDVELRCDPISGHTALYWYRQSLGQGLEFLIYFQGNSAPDKSGLPSDRFSAERTGGSVSTLTIQRTQQEDSAVYLCASSLAPGGPNYGYTFGSGTRLTVV.

This clone was counted once. This sequence joins TRBV4-1 and TRBJ1-2; tentative D call: TRBD1 (6 bases). Looked up from germline, CDR1 is MGHRA and CDR2 is YSYEKL. The V end lost 1 base, the J end lost 5 bases, and 11 bases lay between the germline ends. The CDR3 extends over 14 amino acids. CDR3 sequence reads: CASSQAPGVYGYTF. The CDR3 nucleotides are TGCGCCAGCAGCCAAGCCCCAGGGGTTTATGGCTACACCTTC.

The V and J genes are TRBV2 and TRBJ2-7, with TRBD1 matching over 9 bases. In germline, CDR1 is SNHLY, CDR2 FYNNEI. V shed 2 bases and J 3 bases; nucleotides not matched to a gene: 5. This CDR3 has 15 residues. CDR3 region: CASSERGTGYYEQYF. In DNA form, the CDR3 reads TGTGCCAGCAGTGAAAGGGGGACAGGGTACTACGAGCAGTACTTC.

The chain uses TRBV19 and TRBJ2-3, with 8 positions matching TRBD1. V shed 10 bases and J 3 bases; nucleotides not matched to a gene: 6. Per germline, CDR1 LNHDA and CDR2 SQIVND (reference sequence). The CDR3 consists of 13 residues. Here the CDR3 DNA reads TGTGCCATTGCGGGGACAGGTACAGATACGCAGTATTTT. It specifies CAIAGTGTDTQYF.

This chain joins TRBV18 and TRBJ2-4; 10 nucleotides line up with TRBD1. CDR3 length equals 15 residues. The ends lost 2 bases at V and 7 bases at J; junction bases unmatched: 5. Germline loops: CDR1 KGHSH, CDR2 LQKENI. The CDR3 sequence: CASSPWSDRGNIQYF. In DNA, the CDR3 is TGTGCCAGCTCACCATGGTCGGACAGGGGGAACATTCAGTACTTC.

The rearrangement uses TRBV4-1 and TRBJ1-6; D possibly corresponds to TRBD1 (6 bases). Per germline, CDR1 MGHRA and CDR2 YSYEKL. The V and J ends lost 1 base and 7 bases respectively, with 8 bases between them. This CDR3 spans 14 amino acids. The CDR3 nucleotides are TGCGCCAGCAGCCAAGTTCAGGGGAATTCACCCCTCCACTTT. It specifies CASSQVQGNSPLHF.

J is TRBJ1-2 and V is TRBV21-1. TRBV21-1 is labeled a pseudogene. CDR3 size: 16 residues. CDR3 loop: CASSKGPAGAGYGYTF. In nucleotides, the CDR3 is TGTGCCAGCAGCAAAGGACCTGCGGGGGCTGGCTATGGCTACACCTTC.

The chain joins TRBV27 to TRBJ2-3; 7 bases fit TRBD2. Germline V CDR1 and CDR2: MNHEY, SMNVEV (reference sequence). The V gene end was trimmed by 0 bases and the J gene end by 2 bases; junction bases not matched to a gene: 2. The CDR3 spans 15 residues. The CDR3 protein is CASSLSLAVTDTQYF. CDR3 bases: TGTGCCAGCAGTTTATCGCTAGCGGTCACAGATACGCAGTATTTT.

The genes are TRBV12-3 or TRBV12-4 and TRBJ1-1; D is possibly TRBD1 (6 bases). The CDR3 sequence is 13 residues long. Trimming cost V 6 bases and J 1 base, with 9 bases left between them. CDR3 region: CASRLGQNTEAFF. The CDR3 DNA reads TGTGCCAGCAGGTTGGGACAGAACACTGAAGCTTTCTTT.

The rearrangement joins TRBV5-6 to TRBJ1-5; D remains ambiguous. This CDR3 is built from 14 residues. Germline lookup yields CDR1 SGHDT and CDR2 YYEEEE. V was clipped by 1 base and J by 4 bases, with 9 bases between them. In nucleotides, the CDR3 is TGTGCCAGCAGCTTGTATACGGGTAATCAGCCCCAGCATTTT. Residues: CASSLYTGNQPQHF.

This chain links TRBV7-9 with TRBJ2-2; maybe TRBD2 (5 bases). This CDR3 region has 14 residues. From germline, CDR1 is SEHNR and CDR2 FQNEAQ (reference sequence). Trimming cost V 6 bases and J 7 bases, with 15 bases left between them. This CDR3 reads CASRSGSMGGELFF. CDR3 nucleotide sequence: TGTGCCAGCAGGTCGGGATCTATGGGCGGGGAGCTGTTTTTT.

The chain combines TRBV7-3 with TRBJ2-1, with 8 bases matching TRBD2. CDR3 length equals 15 residues. The trim removed 6 bases at V and 5 bases at J, leaving 9 bases unmatched. Germline values: CDR1 SGHTA, CDR2 FQGTGA. CDR3 DNA sequence: TGTGCCAGCAGACTAACCGGGACTAGGAACAATGAGCAGTTCTTC. Its protein is CASRLTGTRNNEQFF.

The chain joins TRBV19 to TRBJ2-7; 8 bases match TRBD1. V was clipped by 2 bases and J by 2 bases; unmatched bases: 11. This CDR3 is built from 17 residues. CDR1 and CDR2 (germline): LNHDA, SQIVND (reference sequence). The CDR3 nucleotides read TGTGCCAGTAGTATACCCGCCCTTACAGGGGGAACCTACGAGCAGTACTTC. Protein: CASSIPALTGGTYEQYF.

The chain uses TRBV6-5 and TRBJ2-1; 8 bases are shared with TRBD1. Per germline, CDR1 MNHEY and CDR2 SVGAGI. This CDR3 spans 15 amino acids. After removal of 4 bases from V and 5 bases from J, the junction contained 7 bases not matched to a gene. The CDR3: CASSFAGTGDNEQFF. The DNA of the CDR3 is TGTGCCAGCAGTTTCGCCGGGACAGGAGACAATGAGCAGTTCTTC.

The chain recombines TRBV18 with TRBJ2-2, with 7 bases fitting TRBD2. From germline, CDR1 is KGHSH and CDR2 LQKENI. The length of the CDR3 is 15 residues. The junction had 6 bases not matched to a gene; V was cut back by 6 bases and J by 2 bases. As DNA, the CDR3 is TGTGCCAGCTCCTCTAGCGGATCTAACACCGGGGAGCTGTTTTTT. Its translation is CASSSSGSNTGELFF. Full variable domain (outside the CDR3, taken from reference TRBV18 and TRBJ2-2): NAGVMQNPRHLVRRRGQEARLRCSPMKGHSHVYWYRQLPEEGLKFMVYLQKENIIDESGMPKERFSAEFPKEGPSILRIQQVVRGDSAAYFCASSSSGSNTGELFFGEGSRLTVL.

The chain combines TRBV7-9 with TRBJ1-1; D remains ambiguous. In germline, CDR1 is SEHNR, CDR2 FQNEAQ (reference sequence). This CDR3 has 16 residues. V was pared by 5 bases and J by 0 bases, with 16 bases between. CDR3 residues: CASSRPGRQLNTEAFF. The CDR3 DNA reads as TGTGCCAGCAGCCGCCCGGGAAGGCAGCTGAACACTGAAGCTTTCTTT. Full variable domain (outside the CDR3, taken from reference TRBV7-9 and TRBJ1-1): DTGVSQNPRHKITKRGQNVTFRCDPISEHNRLYWYRQTLGQGPEFLTYFQNEAQLEKSRLLSDRFSAERPKGSFSTLEIQRTEQGDSAMYLCASSRPGRQLNTEAFFGQGTRLTVV.

The chain recombines TRBV5-4 with TRBJ2-5; TRBD1 might be the D (6 bases). The CDR3 has 14 amino acids. The V end lost 4 bases, the J end lost 5 bases, and 15 bases lay between the germline ends. CDR1 SGHNT and CDR2 YYREEE come from the germline V gene (reference sequence). CDR3 sequence: CASSNRVQWETQYF. CDR3 in DNA: TGTGCCAGCAGCAACAGGGTTCAGTGGGAGACCCAGTACTTC. The entire variable domain, with the rest obtained from reference TRBV5-4 and TRBJ2-5, is as follows: ETGVTQSPTHLIKTRGQQVTLRCSSQSGHNTVSWYQQALGQGPQFIFQYYREEENGRGNFPPRFSGLQFPNYSSELNVNALELDDSALYLCASSNRVQWETQYFGPGTRLLVL.

The J gene is TRBJ1-2, the V gene TRBV28; maybe TRBD1 (5 bases). Trimming removed 5 bases from V and 7 bases from J, with 14 bases in between. The CDR3 runs to 13 residues. The germline V gene encodes CDR1 MDHEN and CDR2 SYDVKM. CDR3 sequence reads: CASSVGGFGGYTF. The CDR3 DNA is TGTGCCAGCAGTGTGGGGGGTTTTGGTGGCTACACCTTC.

The chain links TRBV5-1 to TRBJ2-2; TRBD1 agrees at 7 bases. In germline, CDR1 is SGHRS, CDR2 YFSETQ. The J segment lost 7 bases and the V segment lost 0 bases, leaving 15 bases of the junction unmatched. There are 18 residues in the CDR3. The CDR3 bases are TGCGCCAGCAGCTTGGGTTTACAGGGGCTCCCCTACGGCGGGGAGCTGTTTTTT. Protein: CASSLGLQGLPYGGELFF.

CDR3 bases: TGCGCCAGCAGCCCCGGGAGCCTATTTAATGAAAAACTGTTTTTT. Encoded protein: CASSPGSLFNEKLFF. V usage is TRBV5-1 and J usage is TRBJ1-4; no clear D gene. CDR3 length: 15 amino acids. Trimming removed 4 bases at V and 4 bases at J, with 14 bases between. CDR1 is SGHRS, CDR2 YFSETQ, per germline.

This rearrangement joins TRBV6-6 to TRBJ2-5; 12 positions match TRBD2. CDR3 length: 18 residues. Germline CDR1 and CDR2: MNHNY and SVGAGI (reference sequence). V lost 6 bases, J lost 0 bases, and 11 bases stayed unmatched. The CDR3 sequence: CASSRRLAGASYQETQYF. The CDR3 region has the DNA TGTGCCAGCAGCCGAAGACTAGCGGGGGCCTCGTACCAAGAGACCCAGTACTTC.

The rearrangement joins TRBV2 to TRBJ1-4, with 7 positions matching TRBD1. Trimming removed 6 bases from V and 7 bases from J; junction bases left unmatched: 8. The CDR3 extends over 14 amino acids. Germline CDR1 is SNHLY and CDR2 is FYNNEI. CDR3 in DNA: TGTGCCAGCAGACCGGGACAGAGTACTGAAAAACTGTTTTTT. This translates into CASRPGQSTEKLFF.

The chain joins TRBV29-1 to TRBJ1-1; D ambiguous. Trimming left V 6 bases short and J 2 bases short, with 13 bases between. The CDR3 length is 13 residues. Germline V CDR1 and CDR2: SQVTM, ANQGSEA. The CDR3 DNA reads TGCAGCGTCATGCCCCAGGAAAACACTGAAGCTTTCTTT. Its protein is CSVMPQENTEAFF.

The rearrangement uses TRBV21-1 and TRBJ2-7; the D segment call TRBD1 is taken from the table without a DNA check. TRBV21-1 is a pseudogene. This CDR3 contains 11 residues. The CDR3 is CASSNRGEQYF. The CDR3 DNA sequence: TGTGCCAGCAGCAACAGGGGCGAGCAGTACTTC.

The DNA of the CDR3 is TGTGCCAGTAGTACTGGAGTTCCCGGGGAGCTGTTTTTT. Protein: CASSTGVPGELFF. V gene TRBV19 combines with J gene TRBJ2-2; D call uncertain. Germline CDR1 LNHDA, CDR2 SQIVND (reference sequence). CDR3 size: 13 residues. Trimming stripped 4 bases from V and 6 bases from J, with 9 bases between.

V usage is TRBV19 and J usage is TRBJ2-7, with 10 bases aligning to TRBD2. V shed 5 bases and J 4 bases; nucleotides not matched to a gene: 8. Germline V gene data show CDR1 as LNHDA and CDR2 as SQIVND (reference sequence). The CDR3 contains 15 residues. The chain's CDR3 is CASSWSGTSVYEQYF. CDR3 DNA sequence: TGTGCCAGTAGTTGGTCCGGGACTAGCGTTTACGAGCAGTACTTC.